This TCR beta chain was recorded in a study of high-grade serous ovarian cancer treatment subgroups. For the study at large: Each sample yielded on average about 7,000 unique TCR beta rearrangements from approximately 15,000 reads. Study-wide findings and caveats: Clonal relatedness tracked neoantigen level, and by trend copy number and mutation load.

Comment on this clone: Its matching antigen is unknown.

Profiling relied on immunoSEQ multiplex PCR, and the TCRdb table lists in-frame clones only, not all of them. Of 10,000 to 15,000 clones in the sample, around 90% were seen once. The tumor samples were collected prior to definitive surgery or chemotherapy. The CDR3 length is 14 residues. CDR1 is SGHNT and CDR2 is YYREEE in the germline V gene (reference sequence). V dropped 0 bases and J dropped 3 bases, with 10 bases sitting between them. The chain joins TRBV5-4 to TRBJ2-7, with D possibly being TRBD2 (6 bases). This clonotype was sampled from a human donor with high-grade serous ovarian cancer. The sample taken for sequencing was tumor tissue. As DNA, the CDR3 is TGTGCCAGCAGCTTGGGGGGGGTCGTCTACGAGCAGTACTTC. It codes for CASSLGGVVYEQYF.